This TCR beta chain was found in a study of Graves' ophthalmopathy and Graves' hyperthyroidism. About the study: Sampling took place at initial diagnosis, with peripheral blood obtained before any treatment.

Overall study findings and caveats: Discrimination between ophthalmopathy and stable hyperthyroidism by a 13-signature model showed about 85% sensitivity and almost 83% specificity.

CDR3 regions of TCR beta were amplified from RNA transcripts. After a first-round RT-PCR with HTBI primers, a second-round multiplex PCR was run. TCRdb reprocessed the multiplex PCR reads via MiXCR and lists one record per CDR3 protein. There are hundreds of thousands of distinct CDR3 sequences in the sample; around a fifth occur only once, and roughly 3.2% lies in the top ten. To note about this clonotype: Its antigen is unidentified. Mismatch with germline at one junction end may stem from a read error.

The CDR3 runs to 18 residues. Germline-derived CDR1 and CDR2 are SGHRS and YFSETQ. The study recruited hyperthyroidism patients aged 18 to 65 who were newly diagnosed, under 2 months' duration. The receptor's source is a young woman with stable Graves' hyperthyroidism. Material: peripheral blood. The chain carries TRBV5-1 and TRBJ2-7; 14 bases match TRBD2. The DNA for the CDR3 is TGCGCCAGCAGCTTGGAGGGACTAGCGGGAGAGTTCTCCTGCGAGCAGTACTTC. Amino acids: CASSLEGLAGEFSCEQYF.